This T cell receptor (beta chain) is drawn from a study of T cells in localized non-small cell lung cancer. This CDR3 region has 13 residues. In germline, CDR1 is GTSNPN, CDR2 SVGIG (reference sequence). Sequenced by immunoSEQ multiplex PCR; TCRdb stores in-frame clones only, minus some. The sample consists of 130,000 or so clones, more than 80% of them appearing once. Findings and caveats of the study: Appearance in adjacent lung was seen for a median roughly 56 of the top 100 tumor clones.

Remarks on this clone: Its antigen is undetermined. Germline is not matched at one junction end, which may reflect a read error.

This receptor was obtained from an older female donor with stage I lung adenocarcinoma. The chain uses TRBV30 and TRBJ2-3, with a possible D match to TRBD2 (6 bases). The input for sequencing was peripheral blood, taken before any cancer treatment. This CDR3 is CAWSRDPGTPEVF. The DNA for the CDR3 is TGTGCCTGGAGTAGAGACCCCGGGACTCCCGAGGTTTTT.